These 9 T cell receptor beta chains came from one sample sequenced in a study of blood T cell repertoires in COVID-19. The protocol was immunoSEQ multiplex PCR, while the TCRdb copy is restricted to in-frame clones and leaves out a portion. The sample yields hundreds of thousands of clones, around 81% seen once. Sequenced: peripheral blood. These receptors all come from a woman of 80 years or more with COVID-19, enrolled during active disease.

The rearrangement joins TRBV6-2 or TRBV6-3 to TRBJ1-1; D unresolved. The V end lost 1 base, the J end lost 0 bases, and 3 bases lay between the germline ends. CDR1 MNHEY and CDR2 SVGEGT come from the germline V gene. This CDR3 has 13 residues. The CDR3 is CASSYFMNTEAFF. The CDR3 DNA sequence: TGTGCCAGCAGTTACTTCATGAACACTGAAGCTTTCTTT.

The sample holds a few counts of this clone. This chain joins TRBV6-5 and TRBJ1-3, with D maybe TRBD1 (6 bases). The CDR3 contains 14 residues. Germline V lookup: CDR1 MNHEY, CDR2 SVGAGI. V was clipped by 2 bases and J by 4 bases, with 9 bases between them. The CDR3 spells CASSYGDRGNTIYF. CDR3 in DNA: TGTGCCAGCAGTTACGGAGACAGGGGAAACACCATATATTTT.

The genes are TRBV5-1 and TRBJ2-7, with D maybe TRBD1 (5 bases). The germline gives CDR1 SGHRS, CDR2 YFSETQ. V shed 4 bases and J shed 3 bases, with 11 bases lying between them. The CDR3 runs 13 residues. The CDR3 DNA is TGCGCCAGCAGCCCTCAGGGCCACTACGAGCAGTACTTC. Translation gives CASSPQGHYEQYF. The variable domain in full, completed from reference TRBV5-1 and TRBJ2-7, reads KAGVTQTPRYLIKTRGQQVTLSCSPISGHRSVSWYQQTPGQGLQFLFEYFSETQRNKGNFPGRFSGRQFSNSRSEMNVSTLELGDSALYLCASSPQGHYEQYFGPGTRLTVT.

The chain uses TRBV18 and TRBJ1-5, with TRBD1 matching 9 bases. The J segment lost 7 bases and the V segment lost 6 bases, leaving 10 bases of the junction unmatched. The CDR3 totals 15 residues. The germline CDR1 and CDR2 sequences are KGHSH and LQKENI. CDR3 protein: CASSPGTGMGQPQHF. CDR3 sequence (DNA): TGTGCCAGCTCTCCGGGGACAGGGATGGGGCAGCCCCAGCATTTT.

The J gene is TRBJ2-1, the V gene TRBV5-1; 7 bases are shared with TRBD1. This CDR3 has 15 residues. Losses at the gene ends were 4 bases for V and 2 bases for J; bases not matched to a gene: 6. The germline gives CDR1 SGHRS, CDR2 YFSETQ. The CDR3 is CASSNPGQPYNEQFF. In DNA, the CDR3 is TGCGCCAGCAGCAATCCGGGACAGCCCTACAATGAGCAGTTCTTC.

This rearrangement joins TRBV6-5 to TRBJ2-5, with TRBD1 identical over 9 bases. The CDR3 extends over 15 amino acids. V was clipped by 2 bases and J by 5 bases; unmatched bases: 6. Germline CDR1 MNHEY, CDR2 SVGAGI. CDR3 in amino acids: CASSYSTGGTETQYF. CDR3 nucleotides: TGTGCCAGCAGTTACAGTACAGGGGGCACGGAGACCCAGTACTTC.

The chain recombines TRBV30 with TRBJ2-3; the D is unclear. The CDR3 is 14 amino acids. Trimming took off 4 bases at V and 2 bases at J, with 13 bases between the two ends. Germline V lookup: CDR1 GTSNPN, CDR2 SVGIG (reference sequence). The CDR3 region is CAWNWAAPTDTQYF. CDR3 bases: TGTGCCTGGAATTGGGCCGCCCCCACAGATACGCAGTATTTT.

The gene calls are TRBV14 and TRBJ2-7; 9 bases align to TRBD2. The CDR3 contains 16 residues. J gave up 5 bases and V 1 base, and 9 bases lay outside the gene matches. The germline V gene encodes CDR1 SGHDN and CDR2 FVKESK. The CDR3 region is CASSQGFGTSSDEQYF. The DNA for the CDR3 is TGTGCCAGCAGCCAAGGTTTCGGGACTAGCAGCGACGAGCAGTACTTC. The full variable domain, in which reference TRBV14 and TRBJ2-7 provide the parts outside the CDR3, is EAGVTQFPSHSVIEKGQTVTLRCDPISGHDNLYWYRRVMGKEIKFLLHFVKESKQDESGMPNNRFLAERTGGTYSTLKVQPAELEDSGVYFCASSQGFGTSSDEQYFGPGTRLTVT.

The chain uses TRBV3-1 (or the pseudogene TRBV3-2) and TRBJ2-1; 8 bases line up with TRBD2. The V gene's germline CDR1 is LGHDT and CDR2 YNNKEL (reference sequence). This CDR3 has 15 amino acids. The J segment lost 9 bases and the V segment lost 8 bases, leaving 15 bases of the junction unmatched. CDR3 loop: CASSSRRGAGVEQFF. For the CDR3, the DNA is TGTGCCAGCTCCTCACGGCGGGGGGCGGGGGTTGAGCAGTTCTTC.